This T cell receptor beta chain derives from a study of T cell changes during pregnancy in multiple sclerosis. Assay used: immunoSEQ multiplex PCR; TCRdb lists only in-frame clones, some missing. The data show tens of thousands of clones, with 90% to 95% seen just once and roughly 0.29% held by the top ten. The length of the CDR3 is 14 residues. The V gene's germline CDR1 is KGHSH and CDR2 LQKENI. Trimming shortened V by 2 bases and J by 0 bases, and 8 bases separated the two germline ends. This receptor was taken from a female donor in good health, enrolled as a control in a pregnancy study. This sample comprised CD4+ T cells from peripheral blood mononuclear cells, obtained in the third trimester of pregnancy. The rearrangement uses TRBV18 and TRBJ2-7; D is unclear. CDR3 region: CASSPSTASYEQYF. CDR3 DNA: TGTGCCAGCTCACCATCAACAGCCTCCTACGAGCAGTACTTC.